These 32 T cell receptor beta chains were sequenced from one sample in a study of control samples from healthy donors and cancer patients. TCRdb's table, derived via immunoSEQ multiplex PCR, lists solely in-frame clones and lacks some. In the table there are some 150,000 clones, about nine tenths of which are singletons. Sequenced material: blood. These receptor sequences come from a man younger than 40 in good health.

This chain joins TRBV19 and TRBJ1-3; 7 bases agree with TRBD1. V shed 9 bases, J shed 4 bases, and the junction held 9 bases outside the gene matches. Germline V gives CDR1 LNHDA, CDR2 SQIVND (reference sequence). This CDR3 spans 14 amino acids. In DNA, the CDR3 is TGTGCCAGAACAGGGGAGTCTGGAGGAAACACCATATATTTT. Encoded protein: CARTGESGGNTIYF.

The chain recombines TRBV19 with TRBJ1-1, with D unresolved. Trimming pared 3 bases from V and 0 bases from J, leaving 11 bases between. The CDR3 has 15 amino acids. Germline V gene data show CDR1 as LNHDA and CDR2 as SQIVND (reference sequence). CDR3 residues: CASSIPRPMNTEAFF. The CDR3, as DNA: TGTGCCAGTAGTATTCCGAGACCGATGAACACTGAAGCTTTCTTT.

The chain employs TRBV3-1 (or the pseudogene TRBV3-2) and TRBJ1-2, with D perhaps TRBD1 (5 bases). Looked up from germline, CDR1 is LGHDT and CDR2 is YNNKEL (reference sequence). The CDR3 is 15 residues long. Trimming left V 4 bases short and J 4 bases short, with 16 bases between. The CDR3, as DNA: TGTGCCAGCAGCCGATCGGGACCAGACGCCTATGGCTACACCTTC. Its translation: CASSRSGPDAYGYTF.

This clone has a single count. The CDR3 reads CASSQERNTEAFF. The CDR3 bases are TGTGCCAGCAGCCAAGAACGGAACACTGAAGCTTTCTTT. This sequence joins TRBV11-2 and TRBJ1-1; D gene uncertain. The CDR3 has 13 amino acids. Germline CDR1 reads SGHAT; CDR2 reads FQNNGV. Trimming took off 5 bases at V and 1 base at J, with 8 bases between the two ends.

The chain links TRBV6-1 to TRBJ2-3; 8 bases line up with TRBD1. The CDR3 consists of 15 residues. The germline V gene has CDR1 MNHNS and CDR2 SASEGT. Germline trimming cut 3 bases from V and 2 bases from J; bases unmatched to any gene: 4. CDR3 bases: TGTGCCAGCAGTGAGCGGACAGGGCCCACAGATACGCAGTATTTT. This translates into CASSERTGPTDTQYF.

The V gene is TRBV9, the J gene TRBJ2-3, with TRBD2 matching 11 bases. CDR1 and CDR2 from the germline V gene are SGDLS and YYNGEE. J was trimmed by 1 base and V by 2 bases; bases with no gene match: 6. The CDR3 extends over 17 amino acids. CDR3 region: CASSVNLAGGGTDTQYF. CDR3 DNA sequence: TGTGCCAGCAGCGTCAACCTAGCGGGGGGTGGCACAGATACGCAGTATTTT.

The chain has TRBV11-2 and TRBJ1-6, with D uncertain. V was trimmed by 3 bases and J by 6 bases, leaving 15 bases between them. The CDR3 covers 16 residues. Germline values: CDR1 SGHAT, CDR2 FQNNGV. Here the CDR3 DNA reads TGTGCCAGCAGCTTTCAGACAACTGGGCTTAATTCACCCCTCCACTTT. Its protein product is CASSFQTTGLNSPLHF.

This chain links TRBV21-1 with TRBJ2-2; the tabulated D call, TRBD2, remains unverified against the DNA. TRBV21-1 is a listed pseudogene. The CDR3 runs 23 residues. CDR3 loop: CASSKMLRQDPGLAGLTDGELFF. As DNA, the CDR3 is TGTGCCAGCAGCAAAATGCTGCGACAGGACCCGGGACTAGCGGGGTTGACCGACGGGGAGCTGTTTTTT.

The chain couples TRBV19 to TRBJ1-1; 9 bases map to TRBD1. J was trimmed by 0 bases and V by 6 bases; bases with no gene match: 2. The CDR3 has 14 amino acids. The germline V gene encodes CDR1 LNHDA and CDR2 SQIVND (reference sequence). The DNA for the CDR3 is TGTGCCAGTAGCCGGGACAGGGTGAACACTGAAGCTTTCTTT. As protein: CASSRDRVNTEAFF.

This chain's CDR3 is CASSQKVLPYEQYF. CDR3 sequence (DNA): TGCGCCAGCAGCCAAAAAGTGTTACCCTACGAGCAGTACTTC. The chain combines TRBV4-1 with TRBJ2-7, with D unresolved. CDR1 is MGHRA, CDR2 YSYEKL, per germline. The CDR3 has 14 residues. The V gene lost 2 bases and the J gene lost 2 bases, with 10 bases spanning the gap.

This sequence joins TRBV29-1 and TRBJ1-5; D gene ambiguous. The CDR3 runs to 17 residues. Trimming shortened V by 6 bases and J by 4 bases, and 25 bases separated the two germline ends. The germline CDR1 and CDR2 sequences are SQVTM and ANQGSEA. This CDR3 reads CSVPFGVYPSTNQPQHF. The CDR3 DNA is TGCAGCGTGCCCTTCGGGGTGTACCCCTCCACTAATCAGCCCCAGCATTTT. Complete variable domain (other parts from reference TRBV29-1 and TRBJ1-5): SAVISQKPSRDICQRGTSLTIQCQVDSQVTMMFWYRQQPGQSLTLIATANQGSEATYESGFVIDKFPISRPNLTFSTLTVSNMSPEDSSIYLCSVPFGVYPSTNQPQHFGDGTRLSIL.

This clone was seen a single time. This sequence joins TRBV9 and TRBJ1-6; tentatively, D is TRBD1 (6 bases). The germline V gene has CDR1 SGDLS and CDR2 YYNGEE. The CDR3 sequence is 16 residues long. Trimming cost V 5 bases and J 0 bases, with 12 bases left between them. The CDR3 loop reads CASSDDRSSYNSPLHF. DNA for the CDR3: TGTGCCAGCAGTGATGACAGGAGCTCCTATAATTCACCCCTCCACTTT. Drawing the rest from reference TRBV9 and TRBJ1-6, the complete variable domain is DSGVTQTPKHLITATGQRVTLRCSPRSGDLSVYWYQQSLDQGLQFLIQYYNGEERAKGNILERFSAQQFPDLHSELNLSSLELGDSALYFCASSDDRSSYNSPLHFGNGTRLTVT.

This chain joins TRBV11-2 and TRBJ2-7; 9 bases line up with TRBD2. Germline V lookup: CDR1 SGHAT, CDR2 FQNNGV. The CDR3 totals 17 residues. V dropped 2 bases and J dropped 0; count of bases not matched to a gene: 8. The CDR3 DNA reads TGTGCCAGCAGCTTACAAATAGCGGGGGCCAGCTCCTACGAGCAGTACTTC. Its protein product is CASSLQIAGASSYEQYF.

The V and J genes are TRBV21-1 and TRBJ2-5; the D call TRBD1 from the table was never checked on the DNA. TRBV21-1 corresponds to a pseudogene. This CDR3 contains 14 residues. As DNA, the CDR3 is TGTGCCAGCAGCCTCCGGGACAGAAAAGAGACCCAGTACTTC. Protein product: CASSLRDRKETQYF.

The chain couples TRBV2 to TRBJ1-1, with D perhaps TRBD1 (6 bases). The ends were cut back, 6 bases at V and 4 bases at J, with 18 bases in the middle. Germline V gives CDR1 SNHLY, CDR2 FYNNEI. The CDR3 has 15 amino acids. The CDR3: CASSLSRGAITEAFF. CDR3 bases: TGTGCCAGCAGCCTCTCGCGGGGGGCGATCACTGAAGCTTTCTTT.

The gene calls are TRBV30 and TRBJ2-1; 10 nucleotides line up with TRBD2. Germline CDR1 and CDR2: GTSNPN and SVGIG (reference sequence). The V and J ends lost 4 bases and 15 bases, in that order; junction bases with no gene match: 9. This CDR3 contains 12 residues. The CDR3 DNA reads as TGTGCCTGGACTAGCGGGGGCCTAATTCCGTTCTTC. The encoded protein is CAWTSGGLIPFF.

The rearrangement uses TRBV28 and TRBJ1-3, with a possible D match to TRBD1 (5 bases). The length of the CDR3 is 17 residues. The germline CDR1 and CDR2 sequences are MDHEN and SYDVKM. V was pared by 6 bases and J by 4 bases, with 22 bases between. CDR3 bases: TGTGCCAGCAGCCAAACCGGGACCTCCCTAAGCGGAAACACCATATATTTT. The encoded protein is CASSQTGTSLSGNTIYF.

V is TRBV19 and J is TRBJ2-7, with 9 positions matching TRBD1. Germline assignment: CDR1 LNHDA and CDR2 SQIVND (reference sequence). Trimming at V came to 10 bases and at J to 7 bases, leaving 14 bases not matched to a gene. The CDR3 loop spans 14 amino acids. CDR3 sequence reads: CATTSGTGPWEQYF. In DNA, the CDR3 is TGTGCCACCACCTCCGGGACAGGGCCGTGGGAGCAGTACTTC. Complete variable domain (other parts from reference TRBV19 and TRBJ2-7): DGGITQSPKYLFRKEGQNVTLSCEQNLNHDAMYWYRQDPGQGLRLIYYSQIVNDFQKGDIAEGYSVSREKKESFPLTVTSAQKNPTAFYLCATTSGTGPWEQYFGPGTRLTVT.

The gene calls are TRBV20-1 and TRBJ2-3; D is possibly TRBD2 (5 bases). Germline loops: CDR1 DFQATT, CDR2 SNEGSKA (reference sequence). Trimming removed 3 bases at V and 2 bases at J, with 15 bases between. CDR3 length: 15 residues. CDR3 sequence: CSASQVAGNTDTQYF. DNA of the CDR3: TGCAGTGCTAGTCAGGTAGCCGGGAACACAGATACGCAGTATTTT.

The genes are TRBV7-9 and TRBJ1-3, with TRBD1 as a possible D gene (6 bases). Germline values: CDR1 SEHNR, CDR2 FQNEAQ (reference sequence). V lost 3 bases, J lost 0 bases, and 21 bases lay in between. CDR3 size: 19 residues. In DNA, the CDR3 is TGTGCCAGCAGCTTCTGGGGGCCGAGGGGTCCAAGCTCTGGAAACACCATATATTTT. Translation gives CASSFWGPRGPSSGNTIYF. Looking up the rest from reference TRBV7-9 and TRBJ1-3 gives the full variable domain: DTGVSQNPRHKITKRGQNVTFRCDPISEHNRLYWYRQTLGQGPEFLTYFQNEAQLEKSRLLSDRFSAERPKGSFSTLEIQRTEQGDSAMYLCASSFWGPRGPSSGNTIYFGEGSWLTVV.

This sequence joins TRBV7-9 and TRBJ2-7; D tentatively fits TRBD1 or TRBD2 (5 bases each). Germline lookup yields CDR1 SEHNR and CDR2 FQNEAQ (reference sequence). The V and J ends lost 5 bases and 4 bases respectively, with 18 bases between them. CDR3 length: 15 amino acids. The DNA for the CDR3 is TGTGCCAGCAGCCTAGGGGTCGGGGTCGTTTACGAGCAGTACTTC. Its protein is CASSLGVGVVYEQYF.

The CDR3 nucleotides are TGTGCCAGCAGTTACGGGGCACTCTATGGCTACACCTTC. Translated: CASSYGALYGYTF. The J gene is TRBJ1-2, the V gene TRBV6-5; D perhaps matches TRBD1 (5 bases). The CDR3 loop spans 13 amino acids. CDR1 MNHEY and CDR2 SVGAGI come from the germline V gene. V gave up 2 bases and J gave up 4 bases, with 8 bases separating them.

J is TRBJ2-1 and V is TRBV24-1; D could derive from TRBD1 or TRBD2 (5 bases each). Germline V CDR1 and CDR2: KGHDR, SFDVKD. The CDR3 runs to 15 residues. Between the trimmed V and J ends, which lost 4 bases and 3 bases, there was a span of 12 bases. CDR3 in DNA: TGTGCCACCAGTGACGGGGACGGTCTCTACAATGAGCAGTTCTTC. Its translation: CATSDGDGLYNEQFF.

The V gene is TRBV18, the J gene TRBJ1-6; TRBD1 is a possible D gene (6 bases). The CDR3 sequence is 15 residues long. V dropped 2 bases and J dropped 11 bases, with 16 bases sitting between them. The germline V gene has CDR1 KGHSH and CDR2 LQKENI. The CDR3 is CASSPSDRLATPLHF. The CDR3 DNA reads TGTGCCAGCTCACCATCTGACAGGCTTGCAACACCCCTCCACTTT.

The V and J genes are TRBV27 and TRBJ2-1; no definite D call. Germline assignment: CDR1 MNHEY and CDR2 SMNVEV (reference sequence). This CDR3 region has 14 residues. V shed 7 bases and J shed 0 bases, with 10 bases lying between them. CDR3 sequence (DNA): TGTGCCAGCAACGCGTTTAGCTCCTACAATGAGCAGTTCTTC. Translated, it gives CASNAFSSYNEQFF.

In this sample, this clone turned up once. As DNA, the CDR3 is TGTGCCAGCAGTGAAAAGGGACAGGGGGCTTGGGGCTACACCTTC. Its translation: CASSEKGQGAWGYTF. V gene TRBV25-1 combines with J gene TRBJ1-2, with 12 bases lining up with TRBD1. Germline CDR1 MGHDK, CDR2 SYGVNS. This CDR3 is 15 amino acids long. After removal of 2 bases from V and 8 bases from J, the junction contained 6 bases not matched to a gene.

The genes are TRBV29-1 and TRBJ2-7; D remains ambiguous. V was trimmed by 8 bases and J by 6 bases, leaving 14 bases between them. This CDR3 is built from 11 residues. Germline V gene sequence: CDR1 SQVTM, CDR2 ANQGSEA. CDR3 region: CSYSVIGEQYF. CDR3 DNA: TGCAGCTACTCAGTGATCGGCGAGCAGTACTTC.

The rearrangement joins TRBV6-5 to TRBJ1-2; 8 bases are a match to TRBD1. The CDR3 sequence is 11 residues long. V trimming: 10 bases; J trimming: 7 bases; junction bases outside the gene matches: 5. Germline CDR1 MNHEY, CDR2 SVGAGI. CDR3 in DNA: TGTGCCACCGGACAGGGCTCTGGCTACACCTTC. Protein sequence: CATGQGSGYTF.

This CDR3 is CAWSLRAGGYTF. In DNA form, the CDR3 reads TGTGCCTGGAGTCTGCGGGCCGGGGGCTACACCTTC. The chain links TRBV30 to TRBJ1-2; no clear D gene. The length of the CDR3 is 12 residues. Trimming took 2 bases from V and 8 from J, leaving 12 bases between them. Germline V gene lookup returns CDR1 GTSNPN and CDR2 SVGIG (reference sequence). The full variable domain, its missing parts supplied by reference TRBV30 and TRBJ1-2, is SQTIHQWPATLVQPVGSPLSLECTVEGTSNPNLYWYRQAAGRGLQLLFYSVGIGQISSEVPQNLSASRPQDRQFILSSKKLLLSDSGFYLCAWSLRAGGYTFGSGTRLTVV.

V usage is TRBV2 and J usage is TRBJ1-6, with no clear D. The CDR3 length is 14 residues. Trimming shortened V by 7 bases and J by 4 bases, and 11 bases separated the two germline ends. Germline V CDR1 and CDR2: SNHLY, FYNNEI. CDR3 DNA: TGTGCCAGCAATCCAGGTTCTTATAATTCACCCCTCCACTTT. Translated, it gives CASNPGSYNSPLHF.

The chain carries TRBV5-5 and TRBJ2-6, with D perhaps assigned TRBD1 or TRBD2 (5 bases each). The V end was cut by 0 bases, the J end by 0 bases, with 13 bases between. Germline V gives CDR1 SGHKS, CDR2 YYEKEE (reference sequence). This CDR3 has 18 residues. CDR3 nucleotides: TGTGCCAGCAGCTTGGTAGGGACGGGAAACTCTGGGGCCAACGTCCTGACTTTC. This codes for CASSLVGTGNSGANVLTF.

CDR3 DNA sequence: TGTGCCAGCAGCCAAGATCCGGGGAGAGCTTTCTTT. It specifies CASSQDPGRAFF. V usage is TRBV4-2 and J usage is TRBJ1-1; no reliable D call. The germline V gene has CDR1 LGHNA and CDR2 YNFKEQ. Trimming left V 0 bases short and J 10 bases short, with 9 bases between. This CDR3 has 12 residues.